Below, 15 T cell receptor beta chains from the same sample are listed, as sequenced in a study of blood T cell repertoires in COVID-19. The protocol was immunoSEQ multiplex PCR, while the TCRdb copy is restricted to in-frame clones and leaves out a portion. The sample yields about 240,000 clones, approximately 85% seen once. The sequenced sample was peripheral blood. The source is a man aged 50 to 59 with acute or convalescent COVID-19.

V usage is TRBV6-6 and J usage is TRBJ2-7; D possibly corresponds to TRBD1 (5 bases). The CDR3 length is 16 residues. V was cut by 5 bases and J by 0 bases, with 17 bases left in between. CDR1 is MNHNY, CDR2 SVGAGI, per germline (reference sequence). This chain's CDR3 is CASSTLLTDISYEQYF. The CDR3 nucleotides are TGTGCCAGCAGTACCCTATTGACGGACATCTCCTACGAGCAGTACTTC.

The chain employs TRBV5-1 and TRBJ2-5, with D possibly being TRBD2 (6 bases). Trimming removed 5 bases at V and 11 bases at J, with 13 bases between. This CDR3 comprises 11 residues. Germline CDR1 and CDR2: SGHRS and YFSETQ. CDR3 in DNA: TGCGCCAGCAGGCCCGGGGGTGCGCAGTACTTC. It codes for CASRPGGAQYF.

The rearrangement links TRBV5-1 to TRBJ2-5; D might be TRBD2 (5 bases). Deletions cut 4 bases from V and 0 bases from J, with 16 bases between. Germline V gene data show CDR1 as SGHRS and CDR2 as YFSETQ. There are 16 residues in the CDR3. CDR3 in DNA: TGCGCCAGCAGCCTCACCCAAGGCGGGTACCAAGAGACCCAGTACTTC. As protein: CASSLTQGGYQETQYF.

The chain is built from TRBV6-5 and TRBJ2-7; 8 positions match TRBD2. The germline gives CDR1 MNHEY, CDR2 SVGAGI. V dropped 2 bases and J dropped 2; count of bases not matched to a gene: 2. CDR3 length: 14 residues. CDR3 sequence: CASSYKRGPYEQYF. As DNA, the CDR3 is TGTGCCAGCAGTTACAAGCGGGGGCCCTACGAGCAGTACTTC.

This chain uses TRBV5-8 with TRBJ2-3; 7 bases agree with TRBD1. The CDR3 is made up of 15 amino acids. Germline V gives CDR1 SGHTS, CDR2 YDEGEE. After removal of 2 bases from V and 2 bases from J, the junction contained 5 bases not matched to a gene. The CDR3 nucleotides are TGTGCCAGCAGCTTTGGACAGGAGATCACAGATACGCAGTATTTT. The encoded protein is CASSFGQEITDTQYF.

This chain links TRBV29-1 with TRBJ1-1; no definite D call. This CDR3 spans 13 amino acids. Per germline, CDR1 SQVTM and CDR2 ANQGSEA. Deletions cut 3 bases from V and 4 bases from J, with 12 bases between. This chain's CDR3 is CSVEGRFSTEAFF. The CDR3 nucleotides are TGCAGCGTTGAGGGCAGGTTCAGCACTGAAGCTTTCTTT.

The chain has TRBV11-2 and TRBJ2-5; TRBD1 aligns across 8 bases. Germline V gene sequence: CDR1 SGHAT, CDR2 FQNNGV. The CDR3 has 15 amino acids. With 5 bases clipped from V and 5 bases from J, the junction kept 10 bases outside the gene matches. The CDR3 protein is CASSIGQGMVETQYF. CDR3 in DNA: TGTGCCAGCAGCATCGGACAGGGTATGGTTGAGACCCAGTACTTC.

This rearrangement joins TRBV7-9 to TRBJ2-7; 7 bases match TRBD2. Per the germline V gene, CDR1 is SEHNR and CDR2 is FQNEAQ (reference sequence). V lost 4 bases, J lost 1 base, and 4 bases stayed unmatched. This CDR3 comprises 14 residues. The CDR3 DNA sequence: TGTGCCAGCAGCTACGCCGGGAGGTCCTACGAGCAGTACTTC. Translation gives CASSYAGRSYEQYF.

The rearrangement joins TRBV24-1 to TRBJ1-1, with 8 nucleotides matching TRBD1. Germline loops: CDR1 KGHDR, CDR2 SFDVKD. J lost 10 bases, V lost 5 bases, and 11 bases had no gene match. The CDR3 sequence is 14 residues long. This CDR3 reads CATSGRPDRAGAFF. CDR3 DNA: TGTGCCACCAGTGGCCGCCCGGACAGGGCCGGAGCTTTCTTT.

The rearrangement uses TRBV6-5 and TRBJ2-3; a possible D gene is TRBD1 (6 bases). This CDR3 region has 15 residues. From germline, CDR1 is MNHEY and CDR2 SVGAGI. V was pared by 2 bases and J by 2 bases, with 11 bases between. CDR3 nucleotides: TGTGCCAGCAGTTACGAGGGGACAAACACAGATACGCAGTATTTT. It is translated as CASSYEGTNTDTQYF.

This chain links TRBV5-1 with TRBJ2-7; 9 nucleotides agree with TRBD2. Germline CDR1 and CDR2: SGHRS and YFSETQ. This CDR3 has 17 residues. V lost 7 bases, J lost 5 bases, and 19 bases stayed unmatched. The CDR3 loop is CASRREGAGGFNHEQYF. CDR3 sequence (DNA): TGCGCCAGCCGACGAGAAGGTGCGGGAGGGTTTAACCACGAGCAGTACTTC.

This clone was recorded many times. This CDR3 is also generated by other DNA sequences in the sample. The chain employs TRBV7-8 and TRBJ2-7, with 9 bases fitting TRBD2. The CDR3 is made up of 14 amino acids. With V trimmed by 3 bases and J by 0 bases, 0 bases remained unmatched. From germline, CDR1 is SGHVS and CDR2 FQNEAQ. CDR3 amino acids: CASSLTSGSYEQYF. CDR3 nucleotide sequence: TGTGCCAGCAGCTTGACTAGCGGCTCCTACGAGCAGTACTTC.

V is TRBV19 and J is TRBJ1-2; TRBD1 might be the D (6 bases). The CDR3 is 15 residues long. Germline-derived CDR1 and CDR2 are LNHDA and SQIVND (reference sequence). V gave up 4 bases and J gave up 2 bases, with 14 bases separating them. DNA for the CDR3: TGTGCCAGTAGTAGGAACAGGGTAGGGAACTATGGCTACACCTTC. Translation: CASSRNRVGNYGYTF.

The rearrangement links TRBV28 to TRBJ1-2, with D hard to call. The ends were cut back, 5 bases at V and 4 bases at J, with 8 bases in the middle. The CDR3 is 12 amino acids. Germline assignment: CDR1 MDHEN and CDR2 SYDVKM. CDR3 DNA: TGTGCCAGCAGTGGCCAGGTCTATGGCTACACCTTC. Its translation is CASSGQVYGYTF.

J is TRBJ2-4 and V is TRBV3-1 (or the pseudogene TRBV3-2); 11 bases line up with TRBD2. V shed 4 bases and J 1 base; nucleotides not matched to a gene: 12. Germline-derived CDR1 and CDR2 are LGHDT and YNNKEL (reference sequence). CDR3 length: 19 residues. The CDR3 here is CASSRTSGSFDGAKNIQYF. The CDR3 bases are TGTGCCAGCAGCCGCACTAGCGGGAGTTTTGATGGGGCCAAAAACATTCAGTACTTC.